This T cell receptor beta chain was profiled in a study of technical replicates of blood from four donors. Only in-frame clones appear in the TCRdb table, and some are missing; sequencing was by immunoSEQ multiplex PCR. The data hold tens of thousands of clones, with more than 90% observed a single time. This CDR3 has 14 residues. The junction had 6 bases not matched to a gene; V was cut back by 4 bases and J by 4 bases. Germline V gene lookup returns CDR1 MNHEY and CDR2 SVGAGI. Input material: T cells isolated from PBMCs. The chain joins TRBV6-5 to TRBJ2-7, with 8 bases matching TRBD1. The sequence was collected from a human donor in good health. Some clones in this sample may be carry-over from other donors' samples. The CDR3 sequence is CASSFGTGRYEQYF. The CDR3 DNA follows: TGTGCCAGCAGTTTCGGGACAGGCCGATACGAGCAGTACTTC.